The source of this T cell receptor (beta chain) is a study of healthy donors' naive CD4 and CD8 T cells. Study context: A new alpha primer set targeted every functional IMGT alpha variant.

This clonotype was found a few times. TCR libraries were built from about 520 ng of total RNA by linear amplification. TCRdb itself ran the reads through MiXCR, one entry per CDR3 protein. Of about 180,000 distinct CDR3 sequences in the sample, around three quarters were seen once. CDR3 size: 15 residues. Germline V lookup: CDR1 SGHDN, CDR2 FVKESK. V lost 5 bases and J lost 7; bases outside the gene matches: 9. The sequenced material came from naive CD4+ and CD8+ T cells sorted from blood, pooled from several donors. The source is a pool of human donors in good health; the sample pools cells from several healthy donors. The rearrangement links TRBV14 to TRBJ2-1, with 9 bases matching TRBD2. CDR3 amino acids: CASSTWASGNNEQFF. In nucleotides, the CDR3 is TGTGCCAGCAGCACCTGGGCTAGCGGGAATAATGAGCAGTTCTTC.